The clone carrying this T cell receptor (beta chain) was seen repeatedly, ten times or more. Its target is not known. The data were obtained in a study of Graves' ophthalmopathy and Graves' hyperthyroidism. Study observations and caveats: At 70.59% sensitivity and approximately 78% specificity, the model predicted progression of the ophthalmopathy. Detection in blood was also observed for most expanded thyroid clonotypes above 0.001 frequency.

The sequenced template was RNA, covering the TCR beta CDR3 region. First-round RT-PCR relied on HTBI primers, and a second-round multiplex PCR came next. One entry per CDR3 protein, called by TCRdb with MiXCR from the multiplex PCR reads. This table has some 170,000 distinct CDR3 sequences, just under 40% appearing once. The sequence was obtained from a man in his thirties or forties with Graves' ophthalmopathy. Specimen: peripheral blood.

The CDR3 sequence: CACEGGYGYTF. In nucleotides, the CDR3 is TGTGCCTGCGAGGGGGGGTATGGCTACACCTTC. The chain employs TRBV6-2 or TRBV6-3 and TRBJ1-2; the D gene is possibly TRBD1 (6 bases). Germline assignment: CDR1 MNHEY and CDR2 SVGEGT. V was trimmed by 11 bases and J by 5 bases, leaving 12 bases between them. The CDR3 totals 11 residues.